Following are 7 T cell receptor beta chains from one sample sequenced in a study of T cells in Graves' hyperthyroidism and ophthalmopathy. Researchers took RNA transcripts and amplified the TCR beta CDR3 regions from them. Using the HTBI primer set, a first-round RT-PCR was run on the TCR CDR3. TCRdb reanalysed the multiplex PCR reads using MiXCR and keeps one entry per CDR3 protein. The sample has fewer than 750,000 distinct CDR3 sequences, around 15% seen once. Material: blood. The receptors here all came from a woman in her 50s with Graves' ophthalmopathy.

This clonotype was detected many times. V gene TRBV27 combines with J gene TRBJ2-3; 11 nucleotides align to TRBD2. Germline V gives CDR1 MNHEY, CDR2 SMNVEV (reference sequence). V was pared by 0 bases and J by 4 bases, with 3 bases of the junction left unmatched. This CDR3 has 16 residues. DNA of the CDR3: TGTGCCAGCAGTTTATCTAGCGGGAGGGCCGCAGATACGCAGTATTTT. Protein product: CASSLSSGRAADTQYF.

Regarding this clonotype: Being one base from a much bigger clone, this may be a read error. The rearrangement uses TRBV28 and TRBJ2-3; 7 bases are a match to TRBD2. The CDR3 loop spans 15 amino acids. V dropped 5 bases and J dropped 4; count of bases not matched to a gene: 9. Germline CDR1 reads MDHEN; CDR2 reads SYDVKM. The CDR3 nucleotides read TGTGCCAGCAGTCTGGGAGGGGAAAGAGCAGATACGCAGTATTTT. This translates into CASSLGGERADTQYF. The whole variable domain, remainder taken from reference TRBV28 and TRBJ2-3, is DVKVTQSSRYLVKRTGEKVFLECVQDMDHENMFWYRQDPGLGLRLIYFSYDVKMKEKGDIPEGYSVSREKKERFSLILESASTNQTSMYLCASSLGGERADTQYFGPGTRLTVL.

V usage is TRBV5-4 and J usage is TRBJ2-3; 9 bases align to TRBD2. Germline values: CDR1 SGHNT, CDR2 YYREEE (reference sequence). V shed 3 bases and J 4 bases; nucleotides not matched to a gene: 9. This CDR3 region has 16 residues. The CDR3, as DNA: TGTGCCAGCAGCTGGGGTGCGGCGGGAGGGCCAGATACGCAGTATTTT. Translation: CASSWGAAGGPDTQYF.

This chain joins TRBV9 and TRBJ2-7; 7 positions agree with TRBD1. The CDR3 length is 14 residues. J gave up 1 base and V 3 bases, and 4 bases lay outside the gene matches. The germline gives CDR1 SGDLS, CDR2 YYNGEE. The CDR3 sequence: CASSAGQASYEQYF. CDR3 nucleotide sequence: TGTGCCAGCAGCGCCGGACAGGCGTCCTACGAGCAGTACTTC. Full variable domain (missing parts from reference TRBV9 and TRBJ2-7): DSGVTQTPKHLITATGQRVTLRCSPRSGDLSVYWYQQSLDQGLQFLIQYYNGEERAKGNILERFSAQQFPDLHSELNLSSLELGDSALYFCASSAGQASYEQYFGPGTRLTVT.

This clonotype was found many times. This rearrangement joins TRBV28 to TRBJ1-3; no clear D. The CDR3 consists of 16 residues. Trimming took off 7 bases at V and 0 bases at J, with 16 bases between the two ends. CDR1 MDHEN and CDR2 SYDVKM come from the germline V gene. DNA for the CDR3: TGTGCCAGCACCATAAAGGGTCTAAGCTCTGGAAACACCATATATTTT. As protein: CASTIKGLSSGNTIYF.

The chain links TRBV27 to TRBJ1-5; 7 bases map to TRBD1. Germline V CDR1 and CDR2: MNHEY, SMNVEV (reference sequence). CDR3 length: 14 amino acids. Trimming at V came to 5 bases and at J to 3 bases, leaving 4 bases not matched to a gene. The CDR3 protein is CASSVTGSNQPQHF. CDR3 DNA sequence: TGTGCCAGCAGTGTGACAGGGTCCAATCAGCCCCAGCATTTT.

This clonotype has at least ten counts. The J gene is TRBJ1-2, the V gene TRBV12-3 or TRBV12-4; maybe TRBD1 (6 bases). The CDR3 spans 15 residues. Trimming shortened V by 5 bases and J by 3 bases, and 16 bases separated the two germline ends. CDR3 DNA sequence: TGTGCCAGCAGTCCTCTTAATACAGGGTACTATGGCTACACCTTC. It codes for CASSPLNTGYYGYTF.